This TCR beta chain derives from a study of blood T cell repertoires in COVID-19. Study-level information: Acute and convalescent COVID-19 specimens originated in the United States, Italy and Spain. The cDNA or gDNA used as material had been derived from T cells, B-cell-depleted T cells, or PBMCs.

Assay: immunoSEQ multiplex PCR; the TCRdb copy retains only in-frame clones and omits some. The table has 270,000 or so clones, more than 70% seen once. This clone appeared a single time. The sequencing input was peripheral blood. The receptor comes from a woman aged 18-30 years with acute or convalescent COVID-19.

The CDR3 spells CASSVEGNEKLFF. The CDR3 nucleotides read TGTGCCAGCAGCGTAGAGGGGAATGAAAAACTGTTTTTT. The chain couples TRBV9 to TRBJ1-4, with D tentatively TRBD1 (5 bases). The length of the CDR3 is 13 residues. Trimming took 0 bases from V and 5 from J, leaving 5 bases between them. Germline V gene sequence: CDR1 SGDLS, CDR2 YYNGEE.